Detailed here is one T cell receptor (beta chain). Its antigen has not been determined. Base quality data are lacking; no much larger clone is found one base away. The data originate from a study of T cell clonotyping in hematopoietic cell transplantation listed by TCRdb under 2021. The study in broad terms: A total of around 140 blood samples were collected in the study from approximately 34 consecutive transplant recipients and their related donors. Patient recruitment ran from 2015 to early 2017, and follow-up continued until late 2020 or death.

The intended sense of this specimen's time point label: 180 days after allo-HCT. Blood from recipients was drawn roughly 28 days before transplant, then again at days 30, 100 and 180 after transplant. Nuclei Lysis Solution was used to extract genomic DNA from fresh or cryopreserved unfractionated peripheral blood mononuclear cells. The immunoSEQ assay, a bias-controlled multiplex PCR using V- and J-specific primers, was used to amplify TCR beta CDR3 regions from genomic DNA. In a second PCR step, the CDR3 amplicons were tagged with a proprietary barcode plus Illumina adapter sequences. CDR3 libraries were sequenced on an Illumina MiSeq instrument. The study's processing was this. immunoSEQ Analyzer 3.0 was used for export and quality control, with R Bioconductor and Immunarch used for downstream analyses. Repertoire metrics were calculated using only productive rearrangements within the normalized downsampled data set. Clonotypes larger than 5 templates in the normalized cohort were defined as pathologically expanded. Repertoire diversity was measured with the Inverse Simpson Index. CMV-specificity analyses were carried out on the non-normalized data set to capture all clonotypes. TCRdb stores this immuneACCESS table with in-frame sequences only. Part of the clones is absent; in the studies checked, under half of the shortfall reflects unresolved V genes, and no reason is known for the rest. D and trimming were read from the DNA, whereas the V and J calls and clone size are those reported in that table. Present in this sample are approximately 11,000 clones, 75% to 90% of which were seen just once. The top ten hold roughly 35% of the sample.

Findings and caveats that apply to the study as a whole: Donor and pretransplant recipient Inverse Simpson Index values predicted broader posttransplant TCR repertoire diversity. Sample size was limited, and cells were not sorted, so CD4 and CD8 repertoire contributions could not be separated. Recipient TCR diversity fell after transplant, with pathologically expanded clonotypes rising progressively from day 30 to day 180. Recipient repertoires showed only a small fraction of overlap with donor repertoires, and over 95% appeared de novo at the given depth.

The CDR3 runs 13 residues from the cysteine to the phenylalanine. Only the CDR3 part of the read is kept: 39 bases, read in frame from the first base. From the germline V gene, CDR1 is ENHRY and CDR2 is SYGVKD. Relative to germline, V is missing 10 bases and J is missing 7 bases, with 5 bases of the junction outside any gene match. The sequence links TRBV10-3 to TRBJ2-7; 15 nucleotides in the junction match TRBD2. This TCR was recovered from a male patient aged 60-69 years who had an allogeneic stem cell transplant from an unrelated donor, so the T cells may come from the graft donor. Some clones in this sample may be carry-over from other donors' samples. This specimen was PBMCs, taken 180 days after allogeneic stem cell transplant. The CDR3 region has the sequence CATRTSGGAEQYF. The nucleotide sequence reads as follows: TGTGCCACCCGGACTAGCGGGGGGGCGGAGCAGTACTTC.